The clone carrying this T cell receptor (beta chain) appeared a few times. What it recognizes is unknown. A read error may be the cause here, since a much bigger clone is one base away. TCRdb recomputed clones from the PCR reads via MiXCR. The sample shows some 83,000 clones, 12% of them seen only once. Thyroid surgery was preceded by no treatment in any patient. The sample is drawn from a study of metastatic and nonmetastatic thyroid tumors. Study results and caveats: Malignant thyroid tumors reportedly exceeded benign nodules significantly in TCR beta diversity, with the difference appearing in blood and tumor.

Between the trimmed V and J ends, which lost 4 bases and 6 bases, there was a span of 6 bases. The CDR3 contains 10 residues. Germline V gene data show CDR1 as SQVTM and CDR2 as ANQGSEA. This chain uses TRBV29-1 with TRBJ1-1; D is ambiguous. The sample comprised tumor tissue. The clonotype comes from a female donor with papillary thyroid cancer or a benign thyroid nodule (not recorded which). Some clones in this sample may be carry-over from other donors' samples. In DNA, the CDR3 is TGCAGCGTTGCTGGCCCTGAAGCTTTCTTT. Amino acid sequence: CSVAGPEAFF.